This T cell receptor (beta chain) derives from a study of post-analysis software for immune sequencing data. Study findings and constraints: Elevated frequency relative to controls characterized a handful of TRBV segments in patients, TRBV5-6, TRBV5-1 and TRBV20-1 among them.

V lost 1 base, J lost 8 bases, and 18 bases lay in between. From germline, CDR1 is SGHTA and CDR2 FQGNSA. The CDR3 runs to 16 residues. Unique molecular identifiers were carried by the TCR beta cDNA libraries. TCRdb redid the calling of the PCR reads with MiXCR, one entry per CDR3 protein. The repertoire holds 350,000 to 500,000 distinct CDR3 sequences, with roughly 40% as singletons. Comment on this clonotype: Antigen unknown.

Sequencing was carried out using blood. The clonotype was recovered from a girl aged 2-10 years with multiple sclerosis. This chain links TRBV7-2 with TRBJ1-5; possible D gene TRBD1, 5 bases. The CDR3 region is CASSLVGAGVFEPQHF. The CDR3 coding sequence is TGTGCCAGCAGCTTAGTGGGCGCGGGGGTGTTCGAGCCCCAGCATTTT. Looking up the rest from reference TRBV7-2 and TRBJ1-5 gives the full variable domain: GAGVSQSPSNKVTEKGKDVELRCDPISGHTALYWYRQSLGQGLEFLIYFQGNSAPDKSGLPSDRFSAERTGGSVSTLTIQRTQQEDSAVYLCASSLVGAGVFEPQHFGDGTRLSIL.